Listed below are T cell receptor beta chains from one sample, sequenced in a study of blood T cell repertoires in COVID-19. Assay: immunoSEQ multiplex PCR; the TCRdb copy retains only in-frame clones and omits some. This table has about 240,000 clones, around 87% appearing once. The specimen was peripheral blood. These receptors all come from a man in his sixties who had recovered from COVID-19. The CDR3 runs from the conserved cysteine through the conserved F or W. The D gene is left open where the match is weak. Only part of the rows carry a size: once, few, many, or a class if the clone is expanded.

-	-	TRBV6-5	TRBJ2-2	TGTGCCAGCAGTACCCCAGGGCGTAACACCGGGGAGCTGTTTTTT	CASSTPGRNTGELFF
-	-	TRBV6-1	TRBJ1-3	TGTGCCAGCGTATCGCGGGCAGCTGGAAACACCATATATTTT	CASVSRAAGNTIYF
-	-	TRBV18	TRBJ2-3	TGTGCCAGCTCCGGTGGAGGATCTAGCACAGATACGCAGTATTTT	CASSGGGSSTDTQYF
-	TRBD1	TRBV6-5	TRBJ2-1	TGTGCCAGCAGGGGACAGGGCAAGAATGAGCAGTTCTTC	CASRGQGKNEQFF
-	-	TRBV9	TRBJ1-4	TGTGCCAGCAGCGTCTGGGGGGAAGAAAATGAAAAACTGTTTTTT	CASSVWGEENEKLFF
-	TRBD2	TRBV5-6	TRBJ2-5	TGTGCCAGCAGCTTTGGGACTAGCGGGAAAGAGACCCAGTACTTC	CASSFGTSGKETQYF
-	TRBD1	TRBV5-6	TRBJ2-5	TGTGCCAGCAGCTCCCGGGACAGGGGGCAAGAGACCCAGTACTTC	CASSSRDRGQETQYF
-	TRBD1	TRBV6-6	TRBJ1-2	TGTGCCAGCAGTCGTAGTGGGCCCGGGGTAGGGACAGGCGCCCAGGGCGGCTACACCTTC	CASSRSGPGVGTGAQGGYTF
-	TRBD1	TRBV6-4	TRBJ1-2	TGTGCCAGCAGTGAGGGGACAGGGATCGGTTATGGCTACACCTTC	CASSEGTGIGYGYTF
few	-	TRBV5-4	TRBJ2-3	TGTGCCAGCAGCTTGGCCAGTAAGAATTTAGATACGCAGTATTTT	CASSLASKNLDTQYF
-	-	TRBV5-6	TRBJ2-1	TGTGCCAGCAGCTTGAAGAACTGGAATGAGCAGTTCTTC	CASSLKNWNEQFF
few	TRBD1	TRBV27	TRBJ1-2	TGTGCCAGCAGTTTTCGACAGGGGTGGGGTGGCTACACCTTC	CASSFRQGWGGYTF
-	-	TRBV27	TRBJ2-7	TGTGCCAGCAGCCGGTTGAGGGAGTACGAGCAGTACTTC	CASSRLREYEQYF
once	-	TRBV14	TRBJ1-2	TGTGCCAGCAGCCACGGTTACTATGGCTACACCTTC	CASSHGYYGYTF
-	TRBD2	TRBV27	TRBJ2-2	TGTGCCAGCAGACCAGGGACTAGCTTCGGCGGGGAGCTGTTTTTT	CASRPGTSFGGELFF
-	-	TRBV5-6	TRBJ1-6	TGTGCCAGCAGCTTGGAGGGAGGCTACTATAATTCACCCCTCCACTTT	CASSLEGGYYNSPLHF
-	TRBD1	TRBV6-6	TRBJ1-3	TGTGCCAGCAGTTATGGCGGACAGGGGAGGCATTTT	CASSYGGQGRHF
few	-	TRBV10-1	TRBJ1-5	TGCGCCAGCAGTGAGCGGAGAGATCAGCCCCAGCATTTT	CASSERRDQPQHF
-	-	TRBV10-3	TRBJ1-2	TGTGCCACGGGCGGGGGGTACTATGGCTACACCTTC	CATGGGYYGYTF
-	TRBD2	TRBV3-1/TRBV3-2	TRBJ2-3	TGTGCCAGCAGCCGTCGCGTGCGGGGGGGCATAGATACGCAGTATTTT	CASSRRVRGGIDTQYF
few	TRBD2	TRBV6-6	TRBJ2-1	TGTGCCAGCAGTCGACTTAGCGGGGGGGATTACAATGAGCAGTTCTTC	CASSRLSGGDYNEQFF
-	-	TRBV6-5	TRBJ1-1	TGTGCCAGCATGGCGCAGGGGAACACTGAAGCTTTCTTT	CASMAQGNTEAFF
-	TRBD1	TRBV5-1	TRBJ1-1	TGCGCCAGCAGCTCACAGGGGGGGAACACTGAAGCTTTCTTT	CASSSQGGNTEAFF
-	-	TRBV3-1/TRBV3-2	TRBJ2-3	TGTGCCAGCAGCCAAGTAGGGGCAGATACGCAGTATTTT	CASSQVGADTQYF
-	-	TRBV7-2	TRBJ1-4	TGTGCCAGCAGCTCTCAGGGGAGTCGGTATGAAAAACTGTTTTTT	CASSSQGSRYEKLFF
-	-	TRBV12-3/TRBV12-4	TRBJ2-1	TGTGCCAGCGGCTTGACCTATGAGGGTGAGCAGTTCTTC	CASGLTYEGEQFF
-	-	TRBV9	TRBJ1-1	TGTGCCAGCAGCGTAGTCCGGGGGGGCGGGGGGAACACTGAAGCTTTCTTT	CASSVVRGGGGNTEAFF
-	TRBD1	TRBV3-1/TRBV3-2	TRBJ2-1	TGTGCCAGCAGGTTTTACAGGGGCAATGAGCAGTTCTTC	CASRFYRGNEQFF
-	TRBD1	TRBV2	TRBJ2-3	TGTGCCAGCAGCCCGACAGGGGGCAGTTTGGGGACAGATACGCAGTATTTT	CASSPTGGSLGTDTQYF
-	-	TRBV5-1	TRBJ1-2	TGCGCCAGCAGTGGCGTCCCGGGTCTTGACTATGGCTACACCTTC	CASSGVPGLDYGYTF
-	TRBD1	TRBV7-9	TRBJ2-2	TGTGCCAGCAGCATCTGGGGGACAGGGGACACCGGGGAGCTGTTTTTT	CASSIWGTGDTGELFF
-	TRBD1	TRBV5-1	TRBJ1-2	TGCGCCAGCAGCTTGGAGGGACAGCGGTCTAGTAGAAACACCTTC	CASSLEGQRSSRNTF
few	TRBD2	TRBV5-1	TRBJ2-7	TGCGCCAGCAGCTTCGGACTAGCGGTATACGAGCAGTACTTC	CASSFGLAVYEQYF
-	TRBD1	TRBV18	TRBJ1-1	TGTGCCAGCTCACACGACAGGGGGAGTCACACTGAAGCTTTCTTT	CASSHDRGSHTEAFF
-	-	TRBV18	TRBJ1-4	TGTGCCAGCTCGGGGCGTTATAATGAAAAACTGTTTTTT	CASSGRYNEKLFF
-	TRBD2	TRBV2	TRBJ2-1	TGTGCCAGGGCGACTAGCGGGGGGGCCGGTGAGCAGTTCTTC	CARATSGGAGEQFF
-	TRBD1	TRBV6-5	TRBJ1-1	TGTGCCGATCAGGGGGGCACTGAAGCTTTCTTT	CADQGGTEAFF
-	-	TRBV28	TRBJ1-1	TGTGCCAGCAGTTTAATCGGCGGCACTGAAGCTTTCTTT	CASSLIGGTEAFF
-	-	TRBV7-9	TRBJ2-7	TGTGCCAGCGGGGCGGGGCAGGAGTCACGGGAGCAGTACTTC	CASGAGQESREQYF
-	TRBD1	TRBV10-2	TRBJ1-3	TGCGCCAGCACCGACCCGGCAGGGACAGGGTCTGGAAACACCATATATTTT	CASTDPAGTGSGNTIYF
-	-	TRBV11-2	TRBJ1-6	TGTGCCAGCAGCATTCGACAGGCCGATAATTCACCCCTCCACTTT	CASSIRQADNSPLHF
-	TRBD1	TRBV19	TRBJ1-5	TGTGCCAGTAGTATTGACAGGGGTAATCAGCCCCAGCATTTT	CASSIDRGNQPQHF
once	-	TRBV1	TRBJ2-4	TGCACCACCGGTATTATTCGAGCCAAAAACATTCAGTACTTC	CTTGIIRAKNIQYF
-	-	TRBV4-2	TRBJ2-5	TGTGCCAGCAGCCAAGATGCGGATCGAGAGACCCAGTACTTC	CASSQDADRETQYF
-	TRBD1	TRBV18	TRBJ1-1	TGTGCCAGCTCCCAAATACAGGGGCCGAACACTGAAGCTTTCTTT	CASSQIQGPNTEAFF
-	-	TRBV7-9	TRBJ1-1	TGTGCCAGCAGCAAACAGGGTCCCGGGGGGGAAGCTTTCTTT	CASSKQGPGGEAFF
-	-	TRBV3-1/TRBV3-2	TRBJ1-1	TGTGCCAGCAGCCAATCGGACAGGAACACTGAAGCTTTCTTT	CASSQSDRNTEAFF
-	TRBD1	TRBV24-1	TRBJ2-4	TGTGCCACCGCTTCAGGGACAGGCGATCTAGCCAAAAACATTCAGTACTTC	CATASGTGDLAKNIQYF
-	TRBD2	TRBV6-2/TRBV6-3	TRBJ2-5	TGTGCCAGCAGTTACCCTACCCCTAGCGGGGGGGAAGAGACCCAGTACTTC	CASSYPTPSGGEETQYF
-	-	TRBV11-1	TRBJ2-5	TGTGCCAGCAGCCCCCAGGGTGAGGCCCAGTACTTC	CASSPQGEAQYF
-	TRBD2	TRBV7-6	TRBJ2-2	TGTGCCAGCAGCTGGAGCGGGGGTTCGAACACCGGGGAGCTGTTTTTT	CASSWSGGSNTGELFF
once	TRBD1	TRBV29-1	TRBJ2-1	TGCAGCGTTACCGACAGGGGCTCCTACAATGAGCAGTTCTTC	CSVTDRGSYNEQFF
-	TRBD2	TRBV4-2	TRBJ2-2	TGTGCCAGCAGCCAAGGGGCGATACTAGCGGTGAACACCGGGGAGCTGTTTTTT	CASSQGAILAVNTGELFF
-	-	TRBV18	TRBJ2-5	TGTGCCAGCTCACCAGCCCAGGGAGGGACCCAGTACTTC	CASSPAQGGTQYF
-	-	TRBV10-2	TRBJ2-7	TGCGCCAGCAGTGAGCCTAGCTCGCGGAGCCTCTACGAGCAGTACTTC	CASSEPSSRSLYEQYF